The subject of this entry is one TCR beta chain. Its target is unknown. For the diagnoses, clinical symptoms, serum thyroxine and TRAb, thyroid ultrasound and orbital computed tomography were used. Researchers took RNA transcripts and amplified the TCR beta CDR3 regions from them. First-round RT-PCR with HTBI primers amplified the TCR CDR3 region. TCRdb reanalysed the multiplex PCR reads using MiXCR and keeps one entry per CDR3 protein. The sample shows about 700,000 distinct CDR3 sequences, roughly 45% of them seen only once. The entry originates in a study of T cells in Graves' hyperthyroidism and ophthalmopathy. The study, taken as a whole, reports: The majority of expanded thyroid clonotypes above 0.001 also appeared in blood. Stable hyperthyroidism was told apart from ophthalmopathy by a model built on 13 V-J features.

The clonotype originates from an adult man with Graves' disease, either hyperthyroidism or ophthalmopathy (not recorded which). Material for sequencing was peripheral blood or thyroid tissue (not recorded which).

The CDR3 here is CASSHETGLAPLYGYTF. The CDR3 nucleotides read TGCGCCAGCAGCCATGAAACAGGGTTAGCTCCGCTCTATGGCTACACCTTC. The chain recombines TRBV4-1 with TRBJ1-2; possibly TRBD1 for D (6 bases). V was clipped by 3 bases and J by 4 bases, with 21 bases between them. This CDR3 is built from 17 residues. Germline V CDR1 and CDR2: MGHRA, YSYEKL.